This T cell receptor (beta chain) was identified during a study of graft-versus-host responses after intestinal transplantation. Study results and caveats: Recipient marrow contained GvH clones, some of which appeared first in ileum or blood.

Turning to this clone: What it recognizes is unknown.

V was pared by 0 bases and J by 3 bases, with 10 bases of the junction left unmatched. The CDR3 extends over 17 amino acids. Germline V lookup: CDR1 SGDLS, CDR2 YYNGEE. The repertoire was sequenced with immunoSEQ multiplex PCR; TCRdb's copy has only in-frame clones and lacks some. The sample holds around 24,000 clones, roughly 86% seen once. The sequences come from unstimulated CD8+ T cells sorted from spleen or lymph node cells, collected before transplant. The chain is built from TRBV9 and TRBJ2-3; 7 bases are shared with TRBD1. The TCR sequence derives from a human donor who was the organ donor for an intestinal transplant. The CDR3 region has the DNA TGTGCCAGCAGCGTAGTATCCAAGACAGGGCCAACAGATACGCAGTATTTT. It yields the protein CASSVVSKTGPTDTQYF. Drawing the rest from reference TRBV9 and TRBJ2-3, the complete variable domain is DSGVTQTPKHLITATGQRVTLRCSPRSGDLSVYWYQQSLDQGLQFLIQYYNGEERAKGNILERFSAQQFPDLHSELNLSSLELGDSALYFCASSVVSKTGPTDTQYFGPGTRLTVL.